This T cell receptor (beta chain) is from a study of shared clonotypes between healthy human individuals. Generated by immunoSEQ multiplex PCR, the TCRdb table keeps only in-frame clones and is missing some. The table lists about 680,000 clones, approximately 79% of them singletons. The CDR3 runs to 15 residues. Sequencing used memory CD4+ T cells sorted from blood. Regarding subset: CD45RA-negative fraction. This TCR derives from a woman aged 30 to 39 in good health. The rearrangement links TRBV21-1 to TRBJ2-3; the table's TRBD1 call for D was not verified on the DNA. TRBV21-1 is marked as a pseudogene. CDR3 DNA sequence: TGTGCCAGCAGCGCCACAGGGGTCAACACAGATACGCAGTATTTT. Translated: CASSATGVNTDTQYF.